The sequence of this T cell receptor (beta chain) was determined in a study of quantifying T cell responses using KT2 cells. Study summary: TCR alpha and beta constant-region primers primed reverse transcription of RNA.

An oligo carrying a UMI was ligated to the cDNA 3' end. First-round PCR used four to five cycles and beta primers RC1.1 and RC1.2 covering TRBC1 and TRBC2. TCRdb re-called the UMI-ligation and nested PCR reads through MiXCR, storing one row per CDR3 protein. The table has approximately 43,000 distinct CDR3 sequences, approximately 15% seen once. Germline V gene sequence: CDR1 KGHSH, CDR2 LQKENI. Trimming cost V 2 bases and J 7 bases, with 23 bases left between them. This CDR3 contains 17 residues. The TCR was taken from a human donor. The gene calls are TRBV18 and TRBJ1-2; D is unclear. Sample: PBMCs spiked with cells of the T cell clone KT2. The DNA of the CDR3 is TGTGCCAGCTCACCAGTACGGCAGAAAAGCCTCGAGGGTGGCTACACCTTC. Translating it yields CASSPVRQKSLEGGYTF.